A single sample is the source of the 8 T cell receptor beta chains below, sequenced in a study of blood T cell repertoires in COVID-19. TCRdb's copy holds only in-frame clones and misses some; the assay was immunoSEQ multiplex PCR. The sample contains around 170,000 clones, about four fifths of which appear only once. The sample taken for sequencing was peripheral blood. The receptors originated from a man between 65 and 79 years old with active or convalescent COVID-19.

This clone was seen many times. This sequence joins TRBV10-3 and TRBJ1-4; 9 bases match TRBD1. CDR3 length: 16 amino acids. J lost 0 bases, V lost 10 bases, and 9 bases had no gene match. Germline CDR1 and CDR2: ENHRY and SYGVKD. CDR3 in DNA: TGTGCCACTGCACGGACAGGGGAACCAACTAATGAAAAACTGTTTTTT. Translation gives CATARTGEPTNEKLFF.

This chain links TRBV4-2 with TRBJ2-7; 8 bases match TRBD2. The V gene's germline CDR1 is LGHNA and CDR2 YNFKEQ. Trimming at V came to 1 base and at J to 4 bases, leaving 6 bases not matched to a gene. This CDR3 comprises 15 residues. CDR3 protein: CASSQGISGIYEQYF. The CDR3 DNA sequence: TGTGCCAGCAGCCAAGGGATTAGCGGGATTTACGAGCAGTACTTC.

The chain joins TRBV6-4 to TRBJ1-3; TRBD1 aligns across 7 bases. The trim removed 0 bases at V and 3 bases at J, leaving 8 bases unmatched. CDR1 MRHNA and CDR2 SNTAGT come from the germline V gene. The CDR3 runs 17 residues. Here the CDR3 reads CASSDSKRGQYGNTIYF. The CDR3 bases are TGTGCCAGCAGTGACTCTAAAAGGGGGCAGTATGGAAACACCATATATTTT.

The V and J genes are TRBV3-1 (or the pseudogene TRBV3-2) and TRBJ2-3, with 8 bases fitting TRBD2. Germline CDR1 is LGHDT and CDR2 is YNNKEL (reference sequence). The CDR3 sequence is 16 residues long. Unmatched junction bases numbered 12, after V lost 3 bases and J lost 7 bases. CDR3 region: CASSQSYGGGRNTQYF. Written as DNA, the CDR3 is TGTGCCAGCAGCCAGAGCTATGGCGGGGGGAGAAATACGCAGTATTTT.

V gene TRBV23-1 combines with J gene TRBJ1-5; D might be TRBD1 (5 bases). TRBV23-1 qualifies as an ORF whose function is uncertain. The CDR3 spans 22 residues. V lost 0 bases and J lost 0, with 27 bases in between. CDR3 loop: CASSQSGLLALRLPDSNQPQHF. In nucleotides, the CDR3 is TGCGCCAGCAGTCAATCGGGACTCTTGGCATTACGATTGCCGGATAGCAATCAGCCCCAGCATTTT.

This chain connects TRBV5-4 to TRBJ2-3; D may be TRBD2 (5 bases). V lost 5 bases and J lost 5, with 15 bases in between. The CDR3 contains 14 residues. Germline values: CDR1 SGHNT, CDR2 YYREEE (reference sequence). This CDR3 reads CASSIPGILDTQYF. The CDR3 bases are TGTGCCAGCAGTATTCCGGGGATCCTAGATACGCAGTATTTT.

The sample holds one count of this clone. The gene calls are TRBV28 and TRBJ1-3; 7 bases line up with TRBD1. Germline loops: CDR1 MDHEN, CDR2 SYDVKM. This CDR3 comprises 15 residues. The V gene end was trimmed by 1 base and the J gene end by 3 bases; junction bases not matched to a gene: 3. In DNA form, the CDR3 reads TGTGCCAGCAGTTTATCCCGACAGGGTGGAAACACCATATATTTT. This sequence encodes CASSLSRQGGNTIYF.

This CDR3 is CASSQGGVEETQYF. The CDR3 DNA is TGCGCCAGCAGCCAGGGCGGCGTAGAGGAGACCCAGTACTTC. The chain links TRBV5-1 to TRBJ2-5, with D possibly matching TRBD1 (5 bases). This CDR3 is built from 14 residues. V lost 4 bases and J lost 5, with 15 bases in between. CDR1 and CDR2 from the germline V gene are SGHRS and YFSETQ. Full variable domain (outside the CDR3, taken from reference TRBV5-1 and TRBJ2-5): KAGVTQTPRYLIKTRGQQVTLSCSPISGHRSVSWYQQTPGQGLQFLFEYFSETQRNKGNFPGRFSGRQFSNSRSEMNVSTLELGDSALYLCASSQGGVEETQYFGPGTRLLVL.